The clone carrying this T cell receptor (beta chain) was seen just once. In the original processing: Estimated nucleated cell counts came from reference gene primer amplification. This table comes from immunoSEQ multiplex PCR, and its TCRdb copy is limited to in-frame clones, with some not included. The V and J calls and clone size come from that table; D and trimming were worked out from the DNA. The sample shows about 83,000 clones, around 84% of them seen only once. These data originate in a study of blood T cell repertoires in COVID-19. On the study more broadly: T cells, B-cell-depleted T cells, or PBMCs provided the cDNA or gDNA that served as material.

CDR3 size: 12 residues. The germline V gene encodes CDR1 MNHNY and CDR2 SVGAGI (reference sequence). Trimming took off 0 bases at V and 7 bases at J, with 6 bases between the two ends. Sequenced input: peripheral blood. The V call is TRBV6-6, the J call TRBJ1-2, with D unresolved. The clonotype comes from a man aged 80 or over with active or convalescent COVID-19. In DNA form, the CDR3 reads TGTGCCAGCAGTTACTCGGAGTTTGGCTACACCTTC. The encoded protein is CASSYSEFGYTF.